These 30 T cell receptor beta chains share one sample of origin, sequenced in a study of control samples from healthy donors and cancer patients. Clones were sequenced by immunoSEQ multiplex PCR, and TCRdb holds only the in-frame ones, with some missing. The repertoire holds 90,000 to 100,000 clones, with 75% to 85% as singletons. Sample: blood. All receptors come from a woman aged 30 to 39 in good health.

The rearrangement links TRBV5-4 to TRBJ2-7; unclear D gene. The CDR3 sequence is 13 residues long. The V gene lost 2 bases and the J gene lost 3 bases, with 9 bases spanning the gap. Germline V gene lookup returns CDR1 SGHNT and CDR2 YYREEE (reference sequence). DNA for the CDR3: TGTGCCAGCAGCTTCCCCCCGAACTACGAGCAGTACTTC. Amino acids: CASSFPPNYEQYF.

The chain joins TRBV4-3 to TRBJ2-5, with 16 nucleotides matching TRBD2. Unmatched junction bases numbered 8, after V lost 4 bases and J lost 0 bases. The CDR3 loop spans 19 amino acids. CDR1 and CDR2 from the germline V gene are LGHNA and YSLEER. CDR3 nucleotide sequence: TGCGCCAGCAGCCGCACCGGGACTAGCGGGGGGGAGTACCAAGAGACCCAGTACTTC. It specifies CASSRTGTSGGEYQETQYF.

The chain links TRBV12-3 or TRBV12-4 to TRBJ1-2; 8 nucleotides line up with TRBD1. This CDR3 is built from 13 residues. The V gene end was trimmed by 6 bases and the J gene end by 10 bases; junction bases not matched to a gene: 10. CDR3 nucleotides: TGTGCCAGCAGCCCAATACGGACAGGGAACTACACCTTC. Translation: CASSPIRTGNYTF.

The chain links TRBV13 to TRBJ1-1; 12 nucleotides match TRBD1. Germline trimming cut 5 bases from V and 5 bases from J; bases unmatched to any gene: 3. Looked up from germline, CDR1 is PRHDT and CDR2 is FYEKMQ (reference sequence). The CDR3 loop spans 14 amino acids. This chain's CDR3 is CASSRDRGRTEAFF. CDR3 nucleotide sequence: TGTGCCAGCAGCAGGGACAGGGGGCGAACTGAAGCTTTCTTT. Combining the CDR3 with reference TRBV13 and TRBJ1-1 gives the whole variable domain AAGVIQSPRHLIKEKRETATLKCYPIPRHDTVYWYQQGPGQDPQFLISFYEKMQSDKGSIPDRFSAQQFSDYHSELNMSSLELGDSALYFCASSRDRGRTEAFFGQGTRLTVV.

The chain links TRBV18 to TRBJ2-6; D possibly corresponds to TRBD1 (6 bases). Trimming stripped 3 bases from V and 1 base from J, with 19 bases between. CDR3 length: 19 residues. CDR1 KGHSH and CDR2 LQKENI come from the germline V gene. The DNA of the CDR3 is TGTGCCAGCTCACCCCAGACCGAGGGGGTACTTTCTGGGGCCAACGTCCTGACTTTC. Translation: CASSPQTEGVLSGANVLTF. Using reference TRBV18 and TRBJ2-6 for the parts outside the CDR3, the full variable domain is NAGVMQNPRHLVRRRGQEARLRCSPMKGHSHVYWYRQLPEEGLKFMVYLQKENIIDESGMPKERFSAEFPKEGPSILRIQQVVRGDSAAYFCASSPQTEGVLSGANVLTFGAGSRLTVL.

The J gene is TRBJ2-3, the V gene TRBV14; D not resolved. The CDR3 is made up of 12 amino acids. V was shortened by 3 bases and J by 7 bases, with 8 bases between the two germline ends. Germline V gene sequence: CDR1 SGHDN, CDR2 FVKESK. CDR3 residues: CASSHRPYTQYF. CDR3 coding DNA: TGTGCCAGCAGCCACAGACCCTATACGCAGTATTTT.

The chain is built from TRBV12-3 or TRBV12-4 and TRBJ1-2; D is unclear. The CDR3 sequence is 13 residues long. Trimming removed 8 bases from V and 0 bases from J, with 10 bases in between. DNA of the CDR3: TGTGCCAGCGCATCATCTTCTAACTATGGCTACACCTTC. Translating gives CASASSSNYGYTF.

This clone has more than one count but fewer than ten. The CDR3 loop reads CASSLAKGGWANVLTF. The CDR3 DNA reads as TGTGCCAGCAGCTTGGCCAAGGGAGGGTGGGCCAACGTCCTGACTTTC. The genes are TRBV5-6 and TRBJ2-6; TRBD2 aligns across 7 bases. The V gene's germline CDR1 is SGHDT and CDR2 YYEEEE. V lost 0 bases, J lost 5 bases, and 5 bases stayed unmatched. The CDR3 spans 16 residues.

J is TRBJ2-5 and V is TRBV18, with TRBD1 matching 10 bases. With 6 bases clipped from V and 4 bases from J, the junction kept 5 bases outside the gene matches. CDR1 and CDR2 (germline): KGHSH, LQKENI. This CDR3 contains 14 residues. CDR3 loop: CASSLGQGTETQYF. CDR3 in DNA: TGTGCCAGCTCGCTGGGACAGGGGACAGAGACCCAGTACTTC.

This chain connects TRBV23-1 to TRBJ1-1, with D maybe TRBD1 (6 bases). TRBV23-1 is assigned to the ORF class and has an uncertain function. The germline V and J ends were trimmed by 2 bases and 0 bases, with 22 bases remaining between them. The CDR3 is 19 residues long. In DNA form, the CDR3 reads TGCGCCAGCAGTCAAACCCGATGTCCCGGGACATTATTGAACACTGAAGCTTTCTTT. Protein sequence: CASSQTRCPGTLLNTEAFF.

This chain uses TRBV4-2 with TRBJ2-1, with 9 bases that match TRBD2. Losses at the gene ends were 2 bases for V and 3 bases for J; bases not matched to a gene: 5. Germline V CDR1 and CDR2: LGHNA, YNFKEQ. The CDR3 is made up of 16 amino acids. Here the CDR3 reads CASSQLLAGDYNEQFF. CDR3 nucleotide sequence: TGTGCCAGCAGCCAACTACTAGCGGGTGACTACAATGAGCAGTTCTTC.

This rearrangement joins TRBV6-2 or TRBV6-3 to TRBJ2-7, with D perhaps assigned TRBD1 or TRBD2 (7 bases each). Trimming left V 2 bases short and J 3 bases short, with 14 bases between. There are 15 residues in the CDR3. The germline CDR1 and CDR2 sequences are MNHEY and SVGEGT. CDR3 protein: CASSYGGGQLYEQYF. CDR3 DNA sequence: TGTGCCAGCAGTTACGGCGGGGGACAGCTCTACGAGCAGTACTTC.

J is TRBJ2-2 and V is TRBV2; D not resolved. The CDR3 length is 13 residues. CDR1 is SNHLY, CDR2 FYNNEI, per germline. Trimming took 5 bases from V and 4 from J, leaving 8 bases between them. CDR3 nucleotide sequence: TGTGCCAGCAGTTCGGACGGCACCGGGGAGCTGTTTTTT. Protein product: CASSSDGTGELFF.

J is TRBJ2-7 and V is TRBV5-5; weak D call: TRBD1 (6 bases). Germline V gives CDR1 SGHKS, CDR2 YYEKEE (reference sequence). This CDR3 region has 14 residues. Trimming removed 5 bases at V and 6 bases at J, with 18 bases between. The DNA of the CDR3 is TGTGCCAGCAGGCCCTACAGGGAAGTCGCCGAGCAGTACTTC. It encodes CASRPYREVAEQYF.

The chain has TRBV19 and TRBJ2-5; TRBD2 matches 7 bases. The V gene's germline CDR1 is LNHDA and CDR2 SQIVND (reference sequence). This CDR3 region has 14 residues. V dropped 4 bases and J dropped 4; count of bases not matched to a gene: 6. The CDR3 is CASSTGLDRETQYF. CDR3 DNA: TGTGCCAGTAGTACAGGACTAGATCGAGAGACCCAGTACTTC.

J is TRBJ2-5 and V is TRBV9; D unclear. V shed 0 bases and J shed 1 base, with 7 bases lying between them. The CDR3 length is 14 residues. Germline CDR1 reads SGDLS; CDR2 reads YYNGEE. The CDR3, as DNA: TGTGCCAGCAGCGTAGACAGTCTCCAAGAGACCCAGTACTTC. Translated, it gives CASSVDSLQETQYF.

This clone has just a few counts. The sample contains more than one DNA sequence encoding this CDR3. This chain uses TRBV5-1 with TRBJ2-7; D gene uncertain. Trimming took 0 bases from V and 0 from J, leaving 7 bases between them. The CDR3 extends over 14 amino acids. Germline CDR1 is SGHRS and CDR2 is YFSETQ. CDR3 sequence: CASSLAGGSYEQYF. The CDR3 nucleotides read TGCGCCAGCAGCTTGGCGGGTGGCTCCTACGAGCAGTACTTC.

The chain joins TRBV24-1 to TRBJ2-2; D is undetermined. Trimming removed 4 bases at V and 6 bases at J, with 8 bases between. This CDR3 is 13 amino acids long. Germline V CDR1 and CDR2: KGHDR, SFDVKD. The CDR3 nucleotides are TGTGCCACCAGTGAGCACTACCCCGGGGAGCTGTTTTTT. This sequence encodes CATSEHYPGELFF.

This clone was recorded a few times. The chain employs TRBV4-3 and TRBJ1-2; unclear D gene. V was cut by 0 bases and J by 3 bases, with 14 bases left in between. There are 16 residues in the CDR3. The germline CDR1 and CDR2 sequences are LGHNA and YSLEER. CDR3 protein: CASSQDRRDYDYGYTF. As DNA, the CDR3 is TGCGCCAGCAGCCAAGATCGTAGGGATTACGACTATGGCTACACCTTC.

The CDR3 is CASSFQNYGYTF. The CDR3, as DNA: TGTGCCAGCAGTTTCCAGAACTATGGCTACACCTTC. The genes are TRBV12-3 or TRBV12-4 and TRBJ1-2, with D uncertain. The CDR3 length is 12 residues. V was clipped by 3 bases and J by 2 bases, with 4 bases between them.

The chain joins TRBV7-8 to TRBJ1-4; D is perhaps TRBD1 (6 bases). V was shortened by 0 bases and J by 6 bases, with 11 bases between the two germline ends. Germline values: CDR1 SGHVS, CDR2 FQNEAQ. The CDR3 is 15 amino acids. The CDR3 loop is CASSLAGARHEKLFF. The CDR3, as DNA: TGTGCCAGCAGCTTAGCGGGGGCTCGCCATGAAAAACTGTTTTTT.

The chain carries TRBV5-6 and TRBJ1-6; weak D call: TRBD1 (5 bases). The ends were cut back, 4 bases at V and 1 base at J, with 21 bases in the middle. The CDR3 sequence is 19 residues long. The germline V gene has CDR1 SGHDT and CDR2 YYEEEE. The CDR3 DNA reads TGTGCCAGCAGCCGAAGGATTGAGGGGCGATATTCCTATAATTCACCCCTCCACTTT. Amino acids: CASSRRIEGRYSYNSPLHF.

The CDR3 loop reads CASSTPQGLKNTDTQYF. The CDR3 coding sequence is TGTGCCAGTAGTACCCCCCAGGGGCTGAAAAACACAGATACGCAGTATTTT. The chain uses TRBV19 and TRBJ2-3; tentative D call: TRBD1 (6 bases). The ends were cut back, 4 bases at V and 2 bases at J, with 19 bases in the middle. This CDR3 region has 17 residues. Germline CDR1 reads LNHDA; CDR2 reads SQIVND (reference sequence).

The chain uses TRBV5-4 and TRBJ1-4; D gene uncertain. Trimming stripped 2 bases from V and 5 bases from J, with 7 bases between. The CDR3 runs 13 residues. The germline CDR1 and CDR2 sequences are SGHNT and YYREEE (reference sequence). CDR3 DNA sequence: TGTGCCAGCAGCTTAGGAATAAATGAAAAACTGTTTTTT. This gives the protein CASSLGINEKLFF.

The gene calls are TRBV5-1 and TRBJ2-5; D is perhaps TRBD2 (6 bases). V gave up 4 bases and J gave up 4 bases, with 17 bases separating them. There are 15 residues in the CDR3. The germline gives CDR1 SGHRS, CDR2 YFSETQ. The CDR3 reads CASSRGGAQGETQYF. CDR3 bases: TGCGCCAGCAGCCGGGGCGGGGCTCAGGGAGAGACCCAGTACTTC.

The genes are TRBV5-1 and TRBJ1-4; D is uncertain. V was clipped by 0 bases and J by 1 base, with 7 bases between them. Germline V gene sequence: CDR1 SGHRS, CDR2 YFSETQ. CDR3 length: 15 amino acids. CDR3 residues: CASSLAGKTNEKLFF. CDR3 coding DNA: TGCGCCAGCAGCTTGGCGGGAAAAACTAATGAAAAACTGTTTTTT.

The table lists this clone with a few counts. The J gene is TRBJ2-7, the V gene TRBV7-3; D might be TRBD1 (6 bases). This CDR3 has 13 amino acids. Germline CDR1 and CDR2: SGHTA and FQGTGA. Trimming cost V 10 bases and J 1 base, with 14 bases left between them. This CDR3 reads CAIPPRGSYEQYF. The CDR3 DNA follows: TGTGCCATCCCCCCCAGGGGATCCTACGAGCAGTACTTC.

The gene calls are TRBV7-9 and TRBJ1-2, with D possibly being TRBD1 (6 bases). Germline lookup yields CDR1 SEHNR and CDR2 FQNEAQ (reference sequence). This CDR3 region has 11 residues. The V gene lost 6 bases and the J gene lost 7 bases, with 9 bases spanning the gap. The CDR3 bases are TGTGCCAGCAGGTTCAGGGGTGGCTACACCTTC. Protein sequence: CASRFRGGYTF.

The chain links TRBV6-2 or TRBV6-3 to TRBJ2-1, with TRBD2 matching over 9 bases. CDR1 is MNHEY, CDR2 SVGEGT, per germline. The ends lost 6 bases at V and 9 bases at J; junction bases unmatched: 12. The CDR3 length is 15 residues. The CDR3 sequence: CASSSFGLAFVEQFF. The CDR3 DNA follows: TGTGCCAGCAGCTCCTTCGGACTAGCGTTTGTTGAGCAGTTCTTC.

The chain carries TRBV6-1 and TRBJ1-4; D not resolved. Germline V gene data show CDR1 as MNHNS and CDR2 as SASEGT. Trimming cost V 3 bases and J 7 bases, with 12 bases left between them. The CDR3 has 14 amino acids. This chain's CDR3 is CASSDILFSEKLFF. The CDR3 DNA reads as TGTGCCAGCAGTGATATTCTTTTCAGTGAAAAACTGTTTTTT.